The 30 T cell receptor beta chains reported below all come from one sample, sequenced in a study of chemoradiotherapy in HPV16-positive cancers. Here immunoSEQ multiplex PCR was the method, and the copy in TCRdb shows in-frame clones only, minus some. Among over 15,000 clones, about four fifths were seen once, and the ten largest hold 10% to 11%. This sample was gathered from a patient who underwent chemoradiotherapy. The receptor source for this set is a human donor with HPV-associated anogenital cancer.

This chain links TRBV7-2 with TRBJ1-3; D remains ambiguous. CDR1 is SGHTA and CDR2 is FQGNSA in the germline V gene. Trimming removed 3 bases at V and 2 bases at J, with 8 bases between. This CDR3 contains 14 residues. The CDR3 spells CASSLAGPGNTIYF. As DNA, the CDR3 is TGTGCCAGCAGCTTGGCAGGTCCTGGAAACACCATATATTTT.

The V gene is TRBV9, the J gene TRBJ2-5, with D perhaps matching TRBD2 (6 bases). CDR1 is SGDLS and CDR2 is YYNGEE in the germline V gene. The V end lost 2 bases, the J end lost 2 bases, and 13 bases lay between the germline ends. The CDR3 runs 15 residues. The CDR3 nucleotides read TGTGCCAGCAGCGTGAGAGGACTACCTCAAGAGACCCAGTACTTC. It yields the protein CASSVRGLPQETQYF.

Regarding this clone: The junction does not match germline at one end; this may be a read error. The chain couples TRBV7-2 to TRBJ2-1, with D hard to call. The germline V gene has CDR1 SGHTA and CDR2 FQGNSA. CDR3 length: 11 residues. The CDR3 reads CASTLYNEQFF. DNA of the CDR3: TGTGCCAGCACCTTATACAATGAGCAGTTCTTC.

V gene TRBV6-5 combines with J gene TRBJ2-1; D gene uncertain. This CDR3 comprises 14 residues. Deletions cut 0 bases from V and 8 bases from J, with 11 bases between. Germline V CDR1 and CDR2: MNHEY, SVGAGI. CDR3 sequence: CASSYSSVEDEQFF. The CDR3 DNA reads TGTGCCAGCAGTTACTCCTCCGTAGAGGATGAGCAGTTCTTC.

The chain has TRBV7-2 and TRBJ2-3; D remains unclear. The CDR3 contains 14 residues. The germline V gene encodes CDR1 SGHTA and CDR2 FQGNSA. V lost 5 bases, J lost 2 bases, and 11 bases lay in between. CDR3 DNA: TGTGCCAGCAGCATTGACAAATTCACAGATACGCAGTATTTT. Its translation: CASSIDKFTDTQYF.

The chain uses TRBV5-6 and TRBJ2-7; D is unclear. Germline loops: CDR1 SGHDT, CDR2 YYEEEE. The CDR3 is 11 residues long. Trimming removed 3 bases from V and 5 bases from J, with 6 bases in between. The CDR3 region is CASSSLNEQYF. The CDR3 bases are TGTGCCAGCAGCTCCCTAAACGAGCAGTACTTC.

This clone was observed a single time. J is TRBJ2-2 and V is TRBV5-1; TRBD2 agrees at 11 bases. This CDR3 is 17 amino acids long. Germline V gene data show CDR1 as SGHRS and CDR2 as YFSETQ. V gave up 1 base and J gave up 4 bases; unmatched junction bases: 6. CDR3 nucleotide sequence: TGCGCCAGCAGCTTGCCCCGACTAGCGGGACCCACCGGGGAGCTGTTTTTT. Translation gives CASSLPRLAGPTGELFF.

The CDR3 DNA follows: TGCGCCAGCAGCATTCGACAGTCCTACGAGCAGTACTTC. Residues: CASSIRQSYEQYF. V gene TRBV5-1 combines with J gene TRBJ2-7; D is perhaps TRBD1 (5 bases). This CDR3 is built from 13 residues. Trimming shortened V by 4 bases and J by 1 base, and 9 bases separated the two germline ends. From germline, CDR1 is SGHRS and CDR2 YFSETQ.

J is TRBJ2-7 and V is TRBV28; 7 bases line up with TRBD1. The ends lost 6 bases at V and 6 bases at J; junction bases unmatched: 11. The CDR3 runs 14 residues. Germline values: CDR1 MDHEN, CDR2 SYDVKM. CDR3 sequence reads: CASSPNRDSGEQYF. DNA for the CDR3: TGTGCCAGCAGCCCCAATAGGGACAGCGGCGAGCAGTACTTC.

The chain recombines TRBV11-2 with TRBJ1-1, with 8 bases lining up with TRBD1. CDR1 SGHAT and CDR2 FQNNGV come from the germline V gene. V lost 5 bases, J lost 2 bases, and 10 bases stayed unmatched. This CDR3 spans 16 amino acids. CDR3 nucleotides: TGTGCCAGCAGCAGAGGACAGGGTGGGACAAACACTGAAGCTTTCTTT. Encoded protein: CASSRGQGGTNTEAFF.

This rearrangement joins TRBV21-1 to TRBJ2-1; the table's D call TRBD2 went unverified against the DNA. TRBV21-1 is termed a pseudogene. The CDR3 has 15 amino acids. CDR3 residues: CASSKGTSVYNEQFF. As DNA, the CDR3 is TGTGCCAGCAGCAAAGGGACTAGCGTTTACAATGAGCAGTTCTTC.

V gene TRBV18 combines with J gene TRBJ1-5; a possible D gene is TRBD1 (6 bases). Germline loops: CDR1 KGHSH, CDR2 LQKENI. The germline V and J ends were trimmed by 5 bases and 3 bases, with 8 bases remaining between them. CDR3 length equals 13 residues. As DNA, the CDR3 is TGTGCCAGCTCAGCGGGGGCCAATCAGCCCCAGCATTTT. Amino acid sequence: CASSAGANQPQHF.

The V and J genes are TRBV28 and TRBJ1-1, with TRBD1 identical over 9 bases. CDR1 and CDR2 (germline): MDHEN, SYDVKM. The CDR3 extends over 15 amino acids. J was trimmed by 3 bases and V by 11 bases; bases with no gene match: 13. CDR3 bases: TGTGCCGGGACAAAGGACAGGGGTGGGGACACTGAAGCTTTCTTT. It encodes CAGTKDRGGDTEAFF.

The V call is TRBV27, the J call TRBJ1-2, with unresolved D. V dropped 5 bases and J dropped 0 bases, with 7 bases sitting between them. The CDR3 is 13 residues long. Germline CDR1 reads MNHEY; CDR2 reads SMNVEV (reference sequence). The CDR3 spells CASSPVANYGYTF. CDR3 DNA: TGTGCCAGCAGTCCAGTAGCTAACTATGGCTACACCTTC.

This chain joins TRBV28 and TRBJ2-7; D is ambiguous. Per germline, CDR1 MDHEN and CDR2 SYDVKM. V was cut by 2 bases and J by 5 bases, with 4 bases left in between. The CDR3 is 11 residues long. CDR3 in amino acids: CASSLRDEQYF. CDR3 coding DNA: TGTGCCAGCAGTTTACGCGACGAGCAGTACTTC.

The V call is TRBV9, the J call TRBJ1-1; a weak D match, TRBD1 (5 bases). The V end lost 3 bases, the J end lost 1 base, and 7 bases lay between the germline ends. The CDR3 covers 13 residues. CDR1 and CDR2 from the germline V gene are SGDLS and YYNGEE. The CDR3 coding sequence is TGTGCCAGCAGCGGCAGGGAGAACACTGAAGCTTTCTTT. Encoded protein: CASSGRENTEAFF.

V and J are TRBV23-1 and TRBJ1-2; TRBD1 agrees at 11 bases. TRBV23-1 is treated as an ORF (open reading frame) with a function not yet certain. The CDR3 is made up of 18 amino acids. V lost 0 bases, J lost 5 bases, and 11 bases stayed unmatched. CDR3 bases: TGCGCCAGCAGTCAATCCCTGGACAGGGGGCGCTTCCCATATGGCTACACCTTC. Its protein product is CASSQSLDRGRFPYGYTF.

In nucleotides, the CDR3 is TGTGCCAGCAGCTTGGCTCCAAGTGCACTGAACTATGGCTACACCTTC. It encodes CASSLAPSALNYGYTF. The chain carries TRBV7-6 and TRBJ1-2; no reliable D call. This CDR3 has 16 residues. Germline V gene sequence: CDR1 SGHVS, CDR2 FNYEAQ. Between the trimmed V and J ends, which lost 3 bases and 2 bases, there was a span of 16 bases.

DNA of the CDR3: TGTGCCAGCAGTGCCAGGACAGGGGGCAGACAGCCCCAGCATTTT. Translating it yields CASSARTGGRQPQHF. The gene calls are TRBV2 and TRBJ1-5; 11 bases are shared with TRBD1. CDR3 length equals 15 residues. Per the germline V gene, CDR1 is SNHLY and CDR2 is FYNNEI. The junction had 6 bases not matched to a gene; V was cut back by 4 bases and J by 7 bases.

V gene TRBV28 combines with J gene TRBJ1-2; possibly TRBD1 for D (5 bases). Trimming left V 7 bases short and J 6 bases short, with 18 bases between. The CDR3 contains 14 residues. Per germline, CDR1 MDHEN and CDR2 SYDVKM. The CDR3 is CASTVPTRTHGYTF. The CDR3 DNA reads TGTGCCAGCACCGTCCCCACAAGGACACATGGCTACACCTTC.

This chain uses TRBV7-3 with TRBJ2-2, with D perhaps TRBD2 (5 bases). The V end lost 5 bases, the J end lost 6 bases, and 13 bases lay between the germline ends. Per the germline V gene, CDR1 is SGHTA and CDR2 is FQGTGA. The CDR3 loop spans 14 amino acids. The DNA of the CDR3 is TGTGCCAGCAGCCCCCACGTGGAGGCCGGGGAGCTGTTTTTT. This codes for CASSPHVEAGELFF. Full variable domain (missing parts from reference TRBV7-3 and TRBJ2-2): GAGVSQTPSNKVTEKGKYVELRCDPISGHTALYWYRQSLGQGPEFLIYFQGTGAADDSGLPNDRFFAVRPEGSVSTLKIQRTERGDSAVYLCASSPHVEAGELFFGEGSRLTVL.

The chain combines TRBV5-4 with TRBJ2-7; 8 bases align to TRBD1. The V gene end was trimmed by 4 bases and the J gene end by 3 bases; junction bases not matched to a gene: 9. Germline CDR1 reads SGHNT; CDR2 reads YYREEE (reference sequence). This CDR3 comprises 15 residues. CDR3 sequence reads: CASSLRTGIVYEQYF. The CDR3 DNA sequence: TGTGCCAGCAGCCTTCGGACAGGGATTGTCTACGAGCAGTACTTC.

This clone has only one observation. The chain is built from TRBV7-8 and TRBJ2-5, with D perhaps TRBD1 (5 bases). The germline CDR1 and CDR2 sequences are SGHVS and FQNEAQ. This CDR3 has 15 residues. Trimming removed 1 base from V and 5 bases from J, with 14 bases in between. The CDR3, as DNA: TGTGCCAGCAGCTTAGAAAGACTCCCAGGGGAGACCCAGTACTTC. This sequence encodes CASSLERLPGETQYF.

In DNA, the CDR3 is TGTGCCAGCAGCGTAGGGGTTGGGCGCACAGATACGCAGTATTTT. Its protein is CASSVGVGRTDTQYF. The chain carries TRBV9 and TRBJ2-3; D unclear. Germline V gene lookup returns CDR1 SGDLS and CDR2 YYNGEE. V was trimmed by 0 bases and J by 1 base, leaving 9 bases between them. The CDR3 has 15 residues.

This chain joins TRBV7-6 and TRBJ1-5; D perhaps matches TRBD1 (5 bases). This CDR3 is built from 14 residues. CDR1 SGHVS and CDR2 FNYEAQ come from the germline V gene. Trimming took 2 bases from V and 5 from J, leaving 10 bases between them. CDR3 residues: CASSLSGTDQPQHF. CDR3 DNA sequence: TGTGCCAGCAGCTTATCAGGGACTGATCAGCCCCAGCATTTT.

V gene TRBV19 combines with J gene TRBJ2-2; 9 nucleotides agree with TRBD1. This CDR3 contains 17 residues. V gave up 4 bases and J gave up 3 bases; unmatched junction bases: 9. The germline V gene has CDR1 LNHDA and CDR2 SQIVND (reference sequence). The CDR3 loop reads CASSTMIGTGHTGELFF. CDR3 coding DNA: TGTGCCAGTAGTACTATGATAGGGACAGGGCACACCGGGGAGCTGTTTTTT.

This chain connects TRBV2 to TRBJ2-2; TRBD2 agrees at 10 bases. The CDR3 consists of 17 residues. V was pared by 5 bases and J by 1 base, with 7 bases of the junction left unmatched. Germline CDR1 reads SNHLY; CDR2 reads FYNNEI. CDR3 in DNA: TGTGCCAGCAGTCCCAGCGGGGGGGGCAAGAACACCGGGGAGCTGTTTTTT. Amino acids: CASSPSGGGKNTGELFF.

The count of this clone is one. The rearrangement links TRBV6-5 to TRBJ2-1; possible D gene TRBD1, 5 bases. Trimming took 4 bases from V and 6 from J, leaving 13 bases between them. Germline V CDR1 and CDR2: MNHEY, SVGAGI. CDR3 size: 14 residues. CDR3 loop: CASSWGRWGNEQFF. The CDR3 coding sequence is TGTGCCAGCAGTTGGGGCAGGTGGGGCAATGAGCAGTTCTTC.

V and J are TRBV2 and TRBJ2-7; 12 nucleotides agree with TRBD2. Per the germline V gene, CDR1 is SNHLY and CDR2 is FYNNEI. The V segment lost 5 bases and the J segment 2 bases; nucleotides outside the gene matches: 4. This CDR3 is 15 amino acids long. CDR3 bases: TGTGCCAGCAGTCCGACTAGCGGGGGTACCTACGAGCAGTACTTC. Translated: CASSPTSGGTYEQYF.

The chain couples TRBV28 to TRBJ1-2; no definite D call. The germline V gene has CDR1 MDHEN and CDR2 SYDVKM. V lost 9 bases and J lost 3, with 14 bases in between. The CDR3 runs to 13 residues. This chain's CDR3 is CASSEGMDYGYTF. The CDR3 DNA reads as TGTGCCAGTTCTGAAGGGATGGACTATGGCTACACCTTC.